This paragraph covers one TCR beta chain sequence. Its antigen is not identified. With V trimmed by 6 bases and J by 8 bases, 10 bases remained unmatched. Germline CDR1 SGHRS, CDR2 YFSETQ. CDR3 length equals 14 residues. Generated by immunoSEQ multiplex PCR, the TCRdb table keeps only in-frame clones and is missing some. The table lists fewer than 6,500 clones, 26% of them singletons, with 20% in the top ten. Treatment in this sample: randomized to nivolumab then ipilimumab (arm A) or the reverse (arm B). The sample is drawn from a study of sequential checkpoint blockade in melanoma. The study's findings and limits: About 30 times likelier clinical benefit followed increased tumor T-cell fraction and clonality.

This chain links TRBV5-1 with TRBJ1-4; TRBD1 matches 7 bases. The source of this sequence is a human donor with melanoma. The material sequenced was tumor tissue (inferred from file names), taken from a patient given nivolumab and ipilimumab in sequence. The CDR3 nucleotides are TGCGCCAGCACACCGGGACAGACGGCCGAAAAACTGTTTTTT. Its protein is CASTPGQTAEKLFF.